This T cell receptor (beta chain) is drawn from a study of T cell responses to AZD1222 COVID-19 vaccine (TCRdb year 2021). For the study in its entirety: TCR sequencing was performed for some 250 trial participants, of whom around 200 were given two doses of AZD1222 and roughly 25 were given two doses of MenACWY control vaccine. Trial participants were enrolled by age into 18-55, 56-69 and 70-plus year subgroups, with approximately 160, 26 and 62 TCR-sequenced participants respectively. Overall results and qualifications from the work: Only six AZD1222 recipients were SARS-CoV-2 seropositive at baseline, limiting conclusions about previously exposed vaccinees. Nearly half of unique spike-specific TCRs reportedly recognized epitopes outside regions mutated in the B.1.351 and B.1.1.7 variants. Because no day 14 peak-response samples were available, the repertoires could be characterized only after the peak T cell response. The vaccine-associated CD4 TCRs covered the entire spike protein, and the dominant responses fell in regions 160-218 and 743-854. Participants were mostly white British and included more females than males, and it was suggested by the authors that clonal diversity may have been underestimated. The 56-69-year group was small, and its depth increase did not reach significance, likely because of low power. After two AZD1222 doses, both the breadth and the depth of spike-specific TCRs were significantly higher than at day 0 and than in MenACWY recipients.

What the time point label conveys for this sample: about 28 days (+/-7) after the second vaccine dose. AZD1222 recipients whose second dose came at about 4 weeks and those whose second dose came at about 12 weeks were combined into one group, since spike-specific TCR depth and breadth did not differ between the two schedules. Vaccinee samples were obtained from the UK trials COV001 and COV002, which included a single-blind randomized controlled phase 2/3 trial of AZD1222 (ChAdOx1 nCoV-19) in healthy adults. For TCRbeta chain sequencing, PBMC samples were collected from trial participants at day 0 and at day 28 after the second dose. A note on this clone: The target of this receptor is not known. No quality values exist for individual bases; no much larger clone is one base distant.

The CDR3 regions of human TCRbeta chains were subjected to immunosequencing. The published analysis was carried out like this. Repertoire TCRs were matched against a reference library of SARS-CoV-2-specific TCRs generated with the MIRA antigen-specificity platform. Breadth was defined as the fraction of unique TCRs that were SARS-CoV-2-associated, and depth was defined as the fraction of total T cells that were SARS-CoV-2-associated. Using the MIRA data, each spike-specific TCR was mapped to the spike region that the TCR reacts to and placed in a CD4 or CD8 class. Log10-transformed breadth and depth values were compared by one-way ANOVA with Sidak's multiple comparisons tests. TCRdb obtained this table from immuneACCESS and retained in-frame rearrangements with V and J assigned. These tables miss some clones; where compared with another copy, unresolved V genes account for less than half of the shortfall, and the remainder is unexplained. Clonal size and the V and J genes are those of that table, whereas D and trimming came from the DNA. This sample comprises about 170,000 clones, 87% of them detected only once. The top ten constitute roughly 0.98% of the sample.

Trimming takes 8 bases from V and 8 bases from J, and the germline ends sit 13 bases apart. As encoded in the germline V gene, CDR1 is MNHEY while CDR2 is SVGAGI. The CDR3 sequence holds 13 residues, the cysteine and phenylalanine included. The entry retains the CDR3 DNA only, 39 bases that are in frame from base 1. Specimen: peripheral blood, collected 28 days after the second AZD1222 dose. The receptor comes from an adult who received the AZD1222 COVID-19 vaccine. The chain is assembled from TRBV6-5 and TRBJ1-6; no D gene is confidently identified. The CDR3 region reads CASVRQEYSPLHF. Here is the DNA: TGTGCCAGCGTCAGGCAGGAGTATTCACCCCTCCACTTT.